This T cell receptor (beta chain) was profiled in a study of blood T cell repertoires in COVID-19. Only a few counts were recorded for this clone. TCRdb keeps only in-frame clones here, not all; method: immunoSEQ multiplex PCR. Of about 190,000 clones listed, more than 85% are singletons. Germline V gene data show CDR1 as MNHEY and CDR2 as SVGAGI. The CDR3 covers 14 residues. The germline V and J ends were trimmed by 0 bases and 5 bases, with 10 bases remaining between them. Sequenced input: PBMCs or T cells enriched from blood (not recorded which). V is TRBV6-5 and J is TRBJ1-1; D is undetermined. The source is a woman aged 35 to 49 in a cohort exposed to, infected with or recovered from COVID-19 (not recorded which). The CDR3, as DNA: TGTGCCAGCAGTTACTCACTAGAGATTACTGAAGCTTTCTTT. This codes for CASSYSLEITEAFF.